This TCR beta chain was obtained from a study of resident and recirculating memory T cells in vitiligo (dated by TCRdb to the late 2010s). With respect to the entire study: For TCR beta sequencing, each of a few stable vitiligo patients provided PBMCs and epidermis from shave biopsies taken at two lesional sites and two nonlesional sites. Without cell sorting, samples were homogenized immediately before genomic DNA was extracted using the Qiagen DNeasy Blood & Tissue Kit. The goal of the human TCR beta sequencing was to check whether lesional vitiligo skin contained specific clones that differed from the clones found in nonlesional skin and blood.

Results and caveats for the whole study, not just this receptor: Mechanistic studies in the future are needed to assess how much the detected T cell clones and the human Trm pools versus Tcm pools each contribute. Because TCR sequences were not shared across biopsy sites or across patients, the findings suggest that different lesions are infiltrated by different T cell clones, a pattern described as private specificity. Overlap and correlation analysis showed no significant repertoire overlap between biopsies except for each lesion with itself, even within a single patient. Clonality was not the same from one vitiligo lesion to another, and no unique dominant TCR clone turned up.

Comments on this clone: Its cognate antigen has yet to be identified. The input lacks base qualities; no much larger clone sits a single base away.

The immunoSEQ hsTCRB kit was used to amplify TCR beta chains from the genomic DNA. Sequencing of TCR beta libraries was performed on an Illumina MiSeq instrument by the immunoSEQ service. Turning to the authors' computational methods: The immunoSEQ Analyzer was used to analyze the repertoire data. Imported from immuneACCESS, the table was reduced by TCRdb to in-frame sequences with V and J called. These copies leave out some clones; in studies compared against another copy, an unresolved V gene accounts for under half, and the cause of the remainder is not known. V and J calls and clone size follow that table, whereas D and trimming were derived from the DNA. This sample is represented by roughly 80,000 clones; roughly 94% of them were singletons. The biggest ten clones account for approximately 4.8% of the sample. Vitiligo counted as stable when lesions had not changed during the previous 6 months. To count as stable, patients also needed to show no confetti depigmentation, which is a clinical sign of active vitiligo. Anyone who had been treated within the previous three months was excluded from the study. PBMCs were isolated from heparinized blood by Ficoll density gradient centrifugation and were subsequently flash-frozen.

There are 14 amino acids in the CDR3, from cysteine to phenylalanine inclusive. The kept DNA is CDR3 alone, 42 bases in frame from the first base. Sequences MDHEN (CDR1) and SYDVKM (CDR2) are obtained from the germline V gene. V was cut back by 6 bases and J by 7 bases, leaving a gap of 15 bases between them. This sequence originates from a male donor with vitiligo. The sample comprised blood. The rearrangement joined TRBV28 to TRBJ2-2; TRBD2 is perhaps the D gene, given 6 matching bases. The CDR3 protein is CASSRGARGGELFF. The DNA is TGTGCCAGCAGCCGCGGGGCGCGGGGCGGGGAGCTGTTTTTT.